The 22 T cell receptor beta chains below come from one sample, sequenced in a study of regulatory T cells in long-lasting Graves disease. To make TCR beta libraries, researchers used iRepertoire HTBI primers and Arm-PCR of CDR3 regions. TCRdb re-analysed the multiplex PCR reads in MiXCR, keeping a single row per CDR3 protein. The sample shows roughly 300,000 distinct CDR3 sequences, about 20% of them seen only once. Time point denoted: persistent/refractory GD, antithyroid drugs over 5 years with positive TRAb. Following extraction of RNA from PBMCs, that RNA was used to make the TCR library. The sequencing used peripheral blood mononuclear cells (PBMCs), collected when the disease was refractory, from a patient treated with antithyroid drugs. The source is a female donor with Graves disease.

Turning to this clonotype: This may stem from a read error, because a much larger clone lies one nucleotide away. The chain joins TRBV11-2 to TRBJ2-7; 10 nucleotides agree with TRBD1. The CDR3 totals 15 residues. The germline V gene encodes CDR1 SGHAT and CDR2 FQNNGV. CDR3 in amino acids: CTSSFGDRGPYEQYF. In nucleotides, the CDR3 is TGTACCAGCAGCTTTGGGGACAGGGGCCCGTACGAGCAGTACTTC.

This clonotype was detected many times. This rearrangement joins TRBV6-1 to TRBJ2-7; D gene ambiguous. V lost 6 bases and J 10 bases, leaving 13 bases between the germline ends. The CDR3 spans 11 residues. Germline CDR1 MNHNS, CDR2 SASEGT. The CDR3 DNA sequence: TGTGCCAGCAGCGCGGCCGGGCAACAGTACTTC. Amino acids: CASSAAGQQYF.

The chain is built from TRBV6-2 or TRBV6-3 and TRBJ1-3; maybe TRBD1 (6 bases). The CDR3 totals 15 residues. V lost 0 bases and J lost 4, with 10 bases in between. The germline V gene encodes CDR1 MNHEY and CDR2 SVGEGT. The DNA for the CDR3 is TGTGCCAGCAGTTACTCGTCAGGGGAAGGAAACACCATATATTTT. Translating gives CASSYSSGEGNTIYF.

This clonotype has ten or more counts. This chain links TRBV6-5 with TRBJ1-3; tentative D call: TRBD1 (5 bases). Per germline, CDR1 MNHEY and CDR2 SVGAGI. Trimming left V 3 bases short and J 4 bases short, with 16 bases between. The CDR3 sequence is 16 residues long. The CDR3 loop reads CASSYFGTGKGNTIYF. CDR3 DNA: TGTGCCAGCAGTTATTTCGGAACAGGCAAAGGAAACACCATATATTTT.

In this sample, this clonotype turned up a few times. The CDR3 loop is CAWMSTGGGNTGELFF. As DNA, the CDR3 is TGTGCCTGGATGTCGACAGGGGGCGGGAACACCGGGGAGCTGTTTTTT. The chain carries TRBV30 and TRBJ2-2, with 10 bases lining up with TRBD1. There are 16 residues in the CDR3. V was pared by 4 bases and J by 1 base, with 6 bases of the junction left unmatched. Germline V gives CDR1 GTSNPN, CDR2 SVGIG (reference sequence).

V usage is TRBV28 and J usage is TRBJ2-7, with 9 bases that match TRBD1. Germline lookup yields CDR1 MDHEN and CDR2 SYDVKM. CDR3 length equals 14 residues. The V gene end was trimmed by 5 bases and the J gene end by 7 bases; junction bases not matched to a gene: 9. DNA for the CDR3: TGTGCCAGCAGTAAGGGACAGGGAAGGCAAGAGCAGTACTTC. This gives the protein CASSKGQGRQEQYF.

The table lists this clonotype with a few counts. The DNA of the CDR3 is TGCAGTGCTAGGACCCCCATCGATCAGGGGCCGAGATTCTCCTACGAGCAGTACTTC. Amino acid sequence: CSARTPIDQGPRFSYEQYF. The V call is TRBV20-1, the J call TRBJ2-7; possible D gene TRBD1, 6 bases. CDR1 and CDR2 from the germline V gene are DFQATT and SNEGSKA (reference sequence). Trimming took 3 bases from V and 0 from J, leaving 27 bases between them. The length of the CDR3 is 19 residues.

This clonotype has a handful of counts. This chain uses TRBV25-1 with TRBJ1-4; D is unclear. The germline gives CDR1 MGHDK, CDR2 SYGVNS. V was trimmed by 1 base and J by 4 bases, leaving 7 bases between them. The CDR3 totals 14 residues. The CDR3 here is CASSESRDNEKLFF. The DNA of the CDR3 is TGTGCCAGCAGTGAATCGAGGGATAATGAAAAACTGTTTTTT.

The sample holds many counts of this clonotype. The genes are TRBV13 and TRBJ1-1, with D maybe TRBD1 (5 bases). Trimming shortened V by 5 bases and J by 10 bases, and 20 bases separated the two germline ends. This CDR3 comprises 14 residues. From germline, CDR1 is PRHDT and CDR2 FYEKMQ (reference sequence). CDR3 protein: CASSLTGTRGLAFF. CDR3 bases: TGTGCCAGCAGCCTAACCGGGACCCGAGGGTTAGCTTTCTTT.

Regarding this clonotype: A much larger clone lies one base from this, so it may be a read error. The gene calls are TRBV6-5 and TRBJ2-5; 7 nucleotides agree with TRBD2. The germline gives CDR1 MNHEY, CDR2 SVGAGI. V gave up 4 bases and J gave up 4 bases; unmatched junction bases: 9. This CDR3 has 15 amino acids. CDR3 nucleotides: TGTGCCAGCAGTTCCGGCGGGAGCATAGGAGAGACCCAGTACTTC. Encoded protein: CASSSGGSIGETQYF.

The sample holds many counts of this clonotype. The rearrangement joins TRBV30 to TRBJ1-5; the match to TRBD1 covers 7 bases. Germline CDR1 and CDR2: GTSNPN and SVGIG (reference sequence). The CDR3 runs 13 residues. The V and J ends lost 2 bases and 8 bases, in that order; junction bases with no gene match: 6. The CDR3 sequence: CAWSRTGHEPQHF. CDR3 nucleotide sequence: TGTGCCTGGAGTAGGACAGGCCACGAGCCCCAGCATTTT.

The sample holds a few counts of this clonotype. This chain links TRBV6-1 with TRBJ2-7; 9 bases match TRBD2. Germline CDR1 and CDR2: MNHNS and SASEGT. This CDR3 spans 15 amino acids. Trimming removed 3 bases from V and 2 bases from J; junction bases left unmatched: 5. DNA for the CDR3: TGTGCCAGCAGTGATCCGGGACTAGCAGCCTACGAGCAGTACTTC. This codes for CASSDPGLAAYEQYF.

This chain connects TRBV5-1 to TRBJ2-5, with D possibly being TRBD1 (6 bases). V was shortened by 1 base and J by 5 bases, with 12 bases between the two germline ends. This CDR3 has 14 amino acids. Germline V lookup: CDR1 SGHRS, CDR2 YFSETQ. Here the CDR3 reads CASSLKGDGETQYF. The CDR3 region has the DNA TGCGCCAGCAGCTTGAAGGGGGACGGGGAGACCCAGTACTTC.

This clonotype was recorded a few times. V is TRBV28 and J is TRBJ2-7, with unresolved D. V was clipped by 8 bases and J by 5 bases, with 7 bases between them. Germline V CDR1 and CDR2: MDHEN, SYDVKM. The CDR3 contains 10 residues. CDR3 nucleotides: TGTGCCAGCTCCGGCAACGAGCAGTACTTC. Encoded protein: CASSGNEQYF.

This clonotype was observed a handful of times. This chain links TRBV20-1 with TRBJ1-2, with D perhaps TRBD1 (5 bases). Germline V gene sequence: CDR1 DFQATT, CDR2 SNEGSKA (reference sequence). The CDR3 runs 12 residues. Between the trimmed V and J ends, which lost 5 bases and 4 bases, there was a span of 11 bases. Written as DNA, the CDR3 is TGCAGTGCTGAGACAGCCCTCTATGGCTACACCTTC. Its protein product is CSAETALYGYTF.

Ten or more counts support this clonotype. The chain recombines TRBV6-1 with TRBJ2-5; TRBD1 aligns across 9 bases. With V trimmed by 5 bases and J by 4 bases, 8 bases remained unmatched. The CDR3 is 15 amino acids. Germline V gives CDR1 MNHNS, CDR2 SASEGT. CDR3 region: CASSIYRGQGETQYF. The CDR3 DNA follows: TGTGCCAGCAGTATCTACAGGGGGCAGGGAGAGACCCAGTACTTC.

In this sample, this clonotype turned up once. The rearrangement uses TRBV20-1 and TRBJ1-1, with D unresolved. The CDR3 has 14 amino acids. Germline V gene lookup returns CDR1 DFQATT and CDR2 SNEGSKA (reference sequence). V lost 3 bases to trimming and J lost 0 bases, with 11 bases between them. The chain's CDR3 is CSASNWQLNTEAFF. In DNA, the CDR3 is TGCAGTGCTAGTAATTGGCAGTTGAACACTGAAGCTTTCTTT.

This clonotype was found many times. V is TRBV6-5 and J is TRBJ1-1; D unresolved. CDR1 is MNHEY and CDR2 is SVGAGI in the germline V gene. V was pared by 4 bases and J by 4 bases, with 13 bases between. The CDR3 extends over 14 amino acids. This chain's CDR3 is CASSSRAVRTEAFF. As DNA, the CDR3 is TGTGCCAGCAGTTCTCGGGCCGTTCGCACTGAAGCTTTCTTT.

The chain uses TRBV7-3 and TRBJ2-7, with D hard to call. The germline V gene has CDR1 SGHTA and CDR2 FQGTGA. The CDR3 spans 14 residues. V lost 3 bases and J 2 bases, leaving 11 bases between the germline ends. CDR3 residues: CASSLQPLTYEQYF. The DNA of the CDR3 is TGTGCCAGCAGCTTGCAGCCCTTGACCTACGAGCAGTACTTC. The variable domain in full, with the rest retrieved from reference TRBV7-3 and TRBJ2-7, is GAGVSQTPSNKVTEKGKYVELRCDPISGHTALYWYRQSLGQGPEFLIYFQGTGAADDSGLPNDRFFAVRPEGSVSTLKIQRTERGDSAVYLCASSLQPLTYEQYFGPGTRLTVT.

This clonotype was recorded many times. This chain joins TRBV14 and TRBJ2-4; the D is unclear. V was trimmed by 2 bases and J by 8 bases, leaving 10 bases between them. The CDR3 is made up of 13 amino acids. The germline V gene encodes CDR1 SGHDN and CDR2 FVKESK. CDR3 nucleotide sequence: TGTGCCAGCAGCCAACAAGGAGCACACATTCAGTACTTC. This codes for CASSQQGAHIQYF.

In its sample, this clonotype was seen many times. The rearrangement links TRBV28 to TRBJ2-7; TRBD1 matches 7 bases. Germline V gene sequence: CDR1 MDHEN, CDR2 SYDVKM. The CDR3 is made up of 14 amino acids. The ends lost 6 bases at V and 0 bases at J; junction bases unmatched: 5. CDR3 bases: TGTGCCAGCAGACCGACAGGGCTCTCCTACGAGCAGTACTTC. This sequence encodes CASRPTGLSYEQYF. Together with reference TRBV28 and TRBJ2-7, the CDR3 gives the full variable domain: DVKVTQSSRYLVKRTGEKVFLECVQDMDHENMFWYRQDPGLGLRLIYFSYDVKMKEKGDIPEGYSVSREKKERFSLILESASTNQTSMYLCASRPTGLSYEQYFGPGTRLTVT.

This clonotype was counted a few times. The chain joins TRBV5-1 to TRBJ1-1; possibly TRBD1 for D (5 bases). The CDR3 length is 15 residues. V was clipped by 0 bases and J by 6 bases, with 15 bases between them. CDR1 SGHRS and CDR2 YFSETQ come from the germline V gene. The CDR3 sequence: CASSLGTRQTAEAFF. The CDR3 DNA is TGCGCCAGCAGCTTGGGAACCCGACAGACGGCTGAAGCTTTCTTT.